These 31 T cell receptor beta chains originate from one sample sequenced in a study of T cells in Graves' hyperthyroidism and ophthalmopathy. Amplification of TCR beta CDR3 regions was performed using RNA transcripts as template. HTBI primers were the set used in a first-round RT-PCR of the TCR CDR3. Each CDR3 protein is one row after TCRdb ran MiXCR on the multiplex PCR reads. The table lists 600,000 to 650,000 distinct CDR3 sequences, 15% to 20% of them singletons. Material: blood. The source is a young woman with Graves' hyperthyroidism.

This clonotype was observed a few times. The rearrangement uses TRBV19 and TRBJ1-1; 8 bases match TRBD1. V gave up 3 bases and J gave up 0 bases; unmatched junction bases: 6. Germline V gene sequence: CDR1 LNHDA, CDR2 SQIVND (reference sequence). CDR3 size: 16 residues. The CDR3 loop reads CASSIGQGAMNTEAFF. The DNA of the CDR3 is TGTGCCAGTAGTATTGGACAGGGCGCAATGAACACTGAAGCTTTCTTT.

In regard to this clonotype: A junction end diverges from the germline sequence, so it may reflect a read error. The rearrangement links TRBV28 to TRBJ1-2; 7 bases are a match to TRBD1. The CDR3 covers 12 residues. Germline CDR1 reads MDHEN; CDR2 reads SYDVKM. CDR3 in amino acids: CASSLLRQGLAF. As DNA, the CDR3 is TGTGCCAGCAGTTTACTCAGACAGGGACTCGCCTTC.

This rearrangement joins TRBV9 to TRBJ2-2; 12 nucleotides match TRBD2. V was clipped by 5 bases and J by 5 bases; unmatched bases: 7. The CDR3 covers 16 residues. Germline values: CDR1 SGDLS, CDR2 YYNGEE. The CDR3 bases are TGTGCCAGCAGTTCCCCCGGGACTAGCGGGACCGGGGAGCTGTTTTTT. Its protein is CASSSPGTSGTGELFF.

The sample holds many counts of this clonotype. V is TRBV20-1 and J is TRBJ2-5; TRBD2 matches at 7 bases. CDR3 size: 15 residues. The trim removed 6 bases at V and 0 bases at J, leaving 10 bases unmatched. CDR1 is DFQATT and CDR2 is SNEGSKA in the germline V gene (reference sequence). The CDR3 nucleotides read TGCAGTGCCCCTGGACTAGTCCCTTACCAAGAGACCCAGTACTTC. Its protein is CSAPGLVPYQETQYF.

In the case of this clonotype: Being one base from a much bigger clone, this may be a read error. This chain joins TRBV7-9 and TRBJ2-2; 7 bases are shared with TRBD2. Losses at the gene ends were 6 bases for V and 2 bases for J; bases not matched to a gene: 12. Germline assignment: CDR1 SEHNR and CDR2 FQNEAQ (reference sequence). The CDR3 length is 17 residues. The CDR3 reads CASSPGLTGVNTGELFF. The CDR3 coding sequence is TGTGCCAGCAGTCCGGGACTAACGGGAGTCAACACCGGGGAGCTGTTTTTT. Full variable domain (remainder filled in from reference TRBV7-9 and TRBJ2-2): DTGVSQNPRHKITKRGQNVTFRCDPISEHNRLYWYRQTLGQGPEFLTYFQNEAQLEKSRLLSDRFSAERPKGSFSTLEIQRTEQGDSAMYLCASSPGLTGVNTGELFFGEGSRLTVL.

The V call is TRBV12-3 or TRBV12-4, the J call TRBJ2-1, with 13 nucleotides matching TRBD2. The CDR3 has 16 amino acids. V was pared by 4 bases and J by 7 bases, with 7 bases of the junction left unmatched. The chain's CDR3 is CASSYRTSGRVNEQFF. CDR3 sequence (DNA): TGTGCCAGCAGTTACCGGACTAGCGGGAGAGTGAATGAGCAGTTCTTC.

The genes are TRBV20-1 and TRBJ2-1; 7 bases map to TRBD2. The CDR3 totals 15 residues. Germline CDR1 DFQATT, CDR2 SNEGSKA (reference sequence). V lost 0 bases, J lost 4 bases, and 6 bases stayed unmatched. The CDR3 sequence is CSARDSGLEYNEQFF. The CDR3 DNA reads TGCAGTGCTAGAGATTCCGGACTAGAATACAATGAGCAGTTCTTC.

The rearrangement links TRBV6-1 to TRBJ2-7, with TRBD2 as a possible D gene (5 bases). Trimming removed 8 bases at V and 7 bases at J, with 24 bases between. Germline V gene data show CDR1 as MNHNS and CDR2 as SASEGT. The CDR3 is made up of 15 amino acids. CDR3 amino acids: CASSHFERESGEQYF. In DNA form, the CDR3 reads TGTGCCAGCTCCCACTTCGAGAGGGAGTCGGGAGAGCAGTACTTC.

At least ten counts were recorded for this clonotype. The chain joins TRBV11-3 to TRBJ2-1; D could derive from TRBD1 or TRBD2 (6 bases each). Germline loops: CDR1 SGHNT, CDR2 YENEEA. Trimming cost V 4 bases and J 13 bases, with 17 bases left between them. The CDR3 has 13 residues. The CDR3 nucleotides read TGTGCCAGCAGCTCGTTAGGGGGGACTGGACAGTTCTTC. Translating gives CASSSLGGTGQFF.

This clonotype occurred many times. This chain connects TRBV2 to TRBJ2-5; a weak D match, TRBD2 (6 bases). CDR1 is SNHLY and CDR2 is FYNNEI in the germline V gene. CDR3 size: 15 residues. Trimming removed 2 bases at V and 2 bases at J, with 12 bases between. CDR3 region: CASSELGGTQETQYF. The CDR3, as DNA: TGTGCCAGCAGTGAATTGGGTGGGACTCAAGAGACCCAGTACTTC.

In this sample, this clonotype turned up many times. V and J are TRBV6-1 and TRBJ2-1; D is unresolved. V was clipped by 3 bases and J by 1 base, with 4 bases between them. This CDR3 has 13 residues. CDR1 is MNHNS, CDR2 SASEGT, per germline. The CDR3 DNA reads as TGTGCCAGCAGTGATAATTCCTACAATGAGCAGTTCTTC. Translation: CASSDNSYNEQFF.

The genes are TRBV9 and TRBJ1-1, with D unclear. Germline CDR1 SGDLS, CDR2 YYNGEE. The CDR3 sequence is 13 residues long. Trimming removed 3 bases at V and 5 bases at J, with 11 bases between. CDR3 sequence: CASSDPGRTEAFF. In DNA form, the CDR3 reads TGTGCCAGCAGCGATCCGGGGAGGACTGAAGCTTTCTTT.

The CDR3, as DNA: TGTGCCAGCAGTTTTGGCTTGAGCTCCTACGAGCAGTACTTC. It encodes CASSFGLSSYEQYF. The chain couples TRBV12-3 or TRBV12-4 to TRBJ2-7; D gene uncertain. Trimming removed 3 bases from V and 0 bases from J, with 9 bases in between. The CDR3 runs to 14 residues.

The chain carries TRBV18 and TRBJ1-2; possibly TRBD1 for D (5 bases). Deletions cut 5 bases from V and 5 bases from J, with 9 bases between. This CDR3 spans 12 amino acids. Germline CDR1 reads KGHSH; CDR2 reads LQKENI. This CDR3 reads CASSNAGYGYTF. CDR3 nucleotide sequence: TGTGCCAGCTCAAACGCAGGGTATGGCTACACCTTC.

The sample holds a few counts of this clonotype. This chain uses TRBV6-1 with TRBJ2-1; possibly TRBD1 for D (5 bases). With 5 bases removed from V and 15 bases from J, the gap between germline ends came to 14 bases. This CDR3 is 11 amino acids long. The germline V gene has CDR1 MNHNS and CDR2 SASEGT. The CDR3 region has the DNA TGTGCCAGCAGTCCGCTGGGGCGGTTGTTCTTC. Amino acids: CASSPLGRLFF.

This clonotype was observed a handful of times. V is TRBV19 and J is TRBJ2-7; a possible D gene is TRBD2 (6 bases). The CDR3 spans 16 residues. Trimming took 4 bases from V and 0 from J, leaving 16 bases between them. Germline V gene sequence: CDR1 LNHDA, CDR2 SQIVND (reference sequence). The CDR3 sequence: CASSTPGLSSSYEQYF. Written as DNA, the CDR3 is TGTGCCAGTAGTACGCCGGGACTCTCAAGCTCCTACGAGCAGTACTTC. Full variable domain (rest looked up from reference TRBV19 and TRBJ2-7): DGGITQSPKYLFRKEGQNVTLSCEQNLNHDAMYWYRQDPGQGLRLIYYSQIVNDFQKGDIAEGYSVSREKKESFPLTVTSAQKNPTAFYLCASSTPGLSSSYEQYFGPGTRLTVT.

This clonotype was seen more than once but under ten times. This rearrangement joins TRBV6-2 or TRBV6-3 to TRBJ2-7; D is unclear. This CDR3 is 17 amino acids long. V lost 1 base and J lost 3, with 19 bases in between. Germline V gene data show CDR1 as MNHEY and CDR2 as SVGEGT. Here the CDR3 DNA reads TGTGCCAGCAGTTACTGGTTTTCCGGCGGAGACGACTACGAGCAGTACTTC. Its translation: CASSYWFSGGDDYEQYF.

In its sample, this clonotype was seen many times. The J gene is TRBJ1-1, the V gene TRBV27, with D unresolved. Germline-derived CDR1 and CDR2 are MNHEY and SMNVEV (reference sequence). Trimming cost V 3 bases and J 5 bases, with 10 bases left between them. The CDR3 sequence is 13 residues long. CDR3 sequence reads: CASSFRWGTEAFF. The CDR3 DNA reads TGTGCCAGCAGTTTCAGGTGGGGTACTGAAGCTTTCTTT.

This clonotype was detected a few times. The chain has TRBV30 and TRBJ2-3, with D hard to call. Germline V gene lookup returns CDR1 GTSNPN and CDR2 SVGIG (reference sequence). CDR3 length equals 11 residues. With 4 bases removed from V and 6 bases from J, the gap between germline ends came to 8 bases. The CDR3 bases are TGTGCCTGGAATTCCGGGGATACGCAGTATTTT. This encodes CAWNSGDTQYF.

This clonotype was recorded at least ten times. The chain uses TRBV7-8 and TRBJ2-1, with D perhaps assigned TRBD1 or TRBD2 (5 bases each). Trimming cost V 5 bases and J 0 bases, with 11 bases left between them. CDR3 size: 15 residues. Per the germline V gene, CDR1 is SGHVS and CDR2 is FQNEAQ. The DNA of the CDR3 is TGTGCCAGCAGCCATAGCGACAGCTCCTACAATGAGCAGTTCTTC. Its translation: CASSHSDSSYNEQFF.

Regarding this clonotype: The junction departs from germline at one end; a sequencing error may be responsible. The V and J genes are TRBV20-1 and TRBJ2-5; 8 positions agree with TRBD1. Germline CDR1 reads DFQATT; CDR2 reads SNEGSKA (reference sequence). The CDR3 runs 16 residues. For the CDR3, the DNA is TGCAGTGCCAGAGGACAGGGAATTTTTGGCCAAGAGACCCAGTACTTC. Its translation is CSARGQGIFGQETQYF.

This chain's CDR3 is CASVEAGSSYNSPLHF. CDR3 in DNA: TGTGCCAGCGTGGAGGCAGGGAGCTCCTATAATTCACCCCTCCACTTT. The gene calls are TRBV6-1 and TRBJ1-6; maybe TRBD1 (5 bases). Germline assignment: CDR1 MNHNS and CDR2 SASEGT. V lost 8 bases to trimming and J lost 0 bases, with 14 bases between them. CDR3 size: 16 residues.

This clonotype has more than one count but fewer than ten. This sequence may be a read error, since a much larger clone differs from it by one base. The chain employs TRBV6-2 or TRBV6-3 and TRBJ2-7, with 10 bases identical to TRBD1. J lost 2 bases, V lost 5 bases, and 3 bases had no gene match. The CDR3 is 14 residues long. Germline V gene lookup returns CDR1 MNHEY and CDR2 SVGEGT. The CDR3 coding sequence is TGTGCCAGCAGTAACGACAGGGGGCCCTACGAGCAGTACTTC. It yields the protein CASSNDRGPYEQYF.

This clonotype has a handful of counts. Possible read error: a much larger clone is one base away. This chain joins TRBV28 and TRBJ1-4, with D perhaps matching TRBD1 (5 bases). The CDR3 loop spans 14 amino acids. Germline V gives CDR1 MDHEN, CDR2 SYDVKM. CDR3 in amino acids: CANSSMGPGEKLFF. CDR3 DNA: TGTGCCAACAGTTCCATGGGGCCGGGGGAAAAACTGTTTTTT.

The rearrangement joins TRBV2 to TRBJ2-1; 7 bases are shared with TRBD2. V trimming: 6 bases; J trimming: 9 bases; junction bases outside the gene matches: 5. The CDR3 is 12 amino acids. CDR1 is SNHLY, CDR2 FYNNEI, per germline. CDR3 residues: CASRREGPEQFF. The CDR3 DNA reads as TGTGCCAGCAGAAGGGAGGGCCCTGAGCAGTTCTTC.

V gene TRBV3-1 combines with J gene TRBJ1-1, with 7 bases identical to TRBD1. The CDR3 is made up of 13 amino acids. Trimming took 1 base from V and 10 from J; bases not matched to a gene: 6. The germline V gene has CDR1 LGHDT and CDR2 YNNKEL (reference sequence). The CDR3: CASSQGTGGGAFF. In DNA, the CDR3 is TGTGCCAGCAGCCAAGGGACAGGCGGTGGAGCTTTCTTT.

Only a few counts were recorded for this clonotype. CDR3 sequence: CASSLADSPYEQYF. The CDR3 region has the DNA TGCGCCAGCAGCTTGGCCGACAGCCCCTACGAGCAGTACTTC. The gene calls are TRBV5-1 and TRBJ2-7, with D perhaps matching TRBD1 (5 bases). The length of the CDR3 is 14 residues. Germline V CDR1 and CDR2: SGHRS, YFSETQ. V dropped 0 bases and J dropped 2 bases, with 9 bases sitting between them.

This clonotype occurred a few times. The chain combines TRBV27 with TRBJ2-1, with D perhaps TRBD1 or TRBD2 (5 bases each). The V end was cut by 7 bases, the J end by 8 bases, with 21 bases between. CDR3 length equals 15 residues. The germline V gene has CDR1 MNHEY and CDR2 SMNVEV (reference sequence). The CDR3 loop reads CASKRGYGEYHEQFF. The CDR3 DNA reads as TGTGCCAGCAAAAGGGGATACGGGGAGTATCATGAGCAGTTCTTC.

This clonotype was detected ten times or more. The chain employs TRBV12-3 or TRBV12-4 and TRBJ2-3; the D gene is possibly TRBD1 (6 bases). The CDR3 loop spans 14 amino acids. V lost 4 bases and J lost 3, with 11 bases in between. CDR3 DNA sequence: TGTGCCAGCAGTTCTGACAGGAGTACAGATACGCAGTATTTT. Its protein is CASSSDRSTDTQYF.

The V call is TRBV12-3 or TRBV12-4, the J call TRBJ2-7; D gene unclear. The ends were cut back, 7 bases at V and 5 bases at J, with 15 bases in the middle. The CDR3 loop spans 13 amino acids. For the CDR3, the DNA is TGTGCCAGCAACTTAGGTGTAGGGAACGAGCAGTACTTC. Amino acid sequence: CASNLGVGNEQYF.

This clonotype was detected ten times or more. This chain connects TRBV6-1 to TRBJ2-7; 9 bases are shared with TRBD1. V was pared by 6 bases and J by 3 bases, with 9 bases of the junction left unmatched. The CDR3 sequence is 15 residues long. CDR1 and CDR2 (germline): MNHNS, SASEGT. The CDR3 nucleotides are TGTGCCAGCAGCCTAAGGACAGGGGAAGTCTACGAGCAGTACTTC. This sequence encodes CASSLRTGEVYEQYF.